Detailed here is one T cell receptor (beta chain). The sample belongs to a study of T cell responses to AZD1222 COVID-19 vaccine. Germline V gene lookup returns CDR1 SGHTA and CDR2 FQGTGA. Trimming removed 5 bases from V and 3 bases from J, with 13 bases in between. The CDR3 extends over 14 amino acids. Clones were sequenced by immunoSEQ multiplex PCR, and TCRdb holds only the in-frame ones, with some missing. The sample holds around 95,000 clones; 70% to 90% are singletons and the top ten take roughly 4.2%. This sequence joins TRBV7-3 and TRBJ1-2; D unclear. Sample: peripheral blood, taken on day 0 of MenACWY control vaccination. The receptor comes from an adult in good health. CDR3 nucleotide sequence: TGTGCCAGCAGCCCCCAGGAGGATCACTATGGCTACACCTTC. This gives the protein CASSPQEDHYGYTF.